The 32 T cell receptor beta chains reported below all come from one sample, sequenced in a study of blood T cell repertoires in COVID-19. Only in-frame clones appear in the TCRdb table, and some are missing; sequencing was by immunoSEQ multiplex PCR. The sample has fewer than 200,000 clones, roughly four fifths seen once. The sequenced sample was peripheral blood. These receptors were taken from a woman aged 40 to 50 with COVID-19, enrolled during active disease.

The rearrangement joins TRBV5-6 to TRBJ2-3, with 9 positions matching TRBD2. Germline V gene sequence: CDR1 SGHDT, CDR2 YYEEEE. This CDR3 spans 17 amino acids. The J segment lost 4 bases and the V segment lost 2 bases, leaving 11 bases of the junction unmatched. CDR3 in amino acids: CASSLNGGRAGADTQYF. CDR3 sequence (DNA): TGTGCCAGCAGCTTAAATGGCGGGAGGGCCGGGGCAGATACGCAGTATTTT.

The rearrangement joins TRBV19 to TRBJ2-1, with TRBD1 matching over 9 bases. This CDR3 region has 14 residues. The germline V gene has CDR1 LNHDA and CDR2 SQIVND (reference sequence). V lost 9 bases, J lost 7 bases, and 10 bases stayed unmatched. The CDR3 here is CASKDRTGVNEQFF. The CDR3 DNA sequence: TGTGCCAGCAAAGACCGGACAGGGGTAAATGAGCAGTTCTTC. The full variable domain, completed using reference TRBV19 and TRBJ2-1, is DGGITQSPKYLFRKEGQNVTLSCEQNLNHDAMYWYRQDPGQGLRLIYYSQIVNDFQKGDIAEGYSVSREKKESFPLTVTSAQKNPTAFYLCASKDRTGVNEQFFGPGTRLTVL.

The gene calls are TRBV6-6 and TRBJ2-2; TRBD2 matches at 8 bases. Germline trimming cut 5 bases from V and 4 bases from J; bases unmatched to any gene: 9. The germline gives CDR1 MNHNY, CDR2 SVGAGI (reference sequence). The CDR3 is 16 amino acids. CDR3 in amino acids: CASSLLGAGGTGELFF. The DNA for the CDR3 is TGTGCCAGCAGTCTCCTTGGGGCGGGGGGCACCGGGGAGCTGTTTTTT.

Points on this clone: Its ends do not fully match the called genes, so a read error is possible. The gene calls are TRBV14 and TRBJ1-4, with 7 positions matching TRBD1. The germline V gene has CDR1 SGHDN and CDR2 FVKESK. The CDR3 sequence is 16 residues long. The CDR3 bases are TGTGCCAGCAGCAAAGAGGGGGCTTGGACTAATGAAAAACTGTTTTTT. This translates into CASSKEGAWTNEKLFF.

The rearrangement joins TRBV5-6 to TRBJ2-3; 8 bases are shared with TRBD2. The length of the CDR3 is 15 residues. With V trimmed by 1 base and J by 4 bases, 5 bases remained unmatched. Germline V CDR1 and CDR2: SGHDT, YYEEEE. CDR3 protein: CASSLHGGASDTQYF. CDR3 nucleotide sequence: TGTGCCAGCAGCTTGCACGGGGGGGCCTCAGATACGCAGTATTTT. Full variable domain (outside the CDR3, taken from reference TRBV5-6 and TRBJ2-3): DAGVTQSPTHLIKTRGQQVTLRCSPKSGHDTVSWYQQALGQGPQFIFQYYEEEERQRGNFPDRFSGHQFPNYSSELNVNALLLGDSALYLCASSLHGGASDTQYFGPGTRLTVL.

This clone was observed a few times. The chain is built from TRBV4-1 and TRBJ1-2, with D uncertain. Germline V gene data show CDR1 as MGHRA and CDR2 as YSYEKL. The CDR3 extends over 14 amino acids. Trimming shortened V by 0 bases and J by 7 bases, and 12 bases separated the two germline ends. As DNA, the CDR3 is TGCGCCAGCAGCCAAGAGAGCCCGGGTGGTGGCTACACCTTC. Amino acids: CASSQESPGGGYTF.

This clone was picked up one time. The V call is TRBV9, the J call TRBJ1-2, with a weak D call TRBD1 (6 bases). The CDR3 contains 13 residues. V shed 4 bases and J shed 7 bases, with 14 bases lying between them. Germline CDR1 is SGDLS and CDR2 is YYNGEE. The CDR3 DNA sequence: TGTGCCAGCAGCCTCAGGGGTAAATTTGGCTACACCTTC. It is translated as CASSLRGKFGYTF.

In DNA, the CDR3 is TGTGCCAGCAGTGGGGTAAGGGGGAGAGTAATCACTGAAGCTTTCTTT. Translation gives CASSGVRGRVITEAFF. This chain connects TRBV2 to TRBJ1-1; tentatively, D is TRBD1 (6 bases). V gave up 4 bases and J gave up 4 bases, with 19 bases separating them. Germline CDR1 is SNHLY and CDR2 is FYNNEI. The CDR3 extends over 16 amino acids.

This clone was observed a few times. The CDR3 reads CASSVQGMNTEAFF. For the CDR3, the DNA is TGTGCCAGCAGCGTACAGGGGATGAACACTGAAGCTTTCTTT. V and J are TRBV9 and TRBJ1-1, with a possible D match to TRBD1 (6 bases). Germline CDR1 reads SGDLS; CDR2 reads YYNGEE. Trimming took off 1 base at V and 0 bases at J, with 7 bases between the two ends. CDR3 length: 14 residues. The entire variable domain, with the rest obtained from reference TRBV9 and TRBJ1-1, is as follows: DSGVTQTPKHLITATGQRVTLRCSPRSGDLSVYWYQQSLDQGLQFLIQYYNGEERAKGNILERFSAQQFPDLHSELNLSSLELGDSALYFCASSVQGMNTEAFFGQGTRLTVV.

V is TRBV4-1 and J is TRBJ1-1; TRBD1 matches at 7 bases. Per the germline V gene, CDR1 is MGHRA and CDR2 is YSYEKL. The CDR3 length is 15 residues. With 4 bases clipped from V and 5 bases from J, the junction kept 10 bases outside the gene matches. The CDR3 sequence is CASSPSPTGVTEAFF. The CDR3 region has the DNA TGCGCCAGCAGCCCCTCCCCCACAGGGGTAACTGAAGCTTTCTTT.

V and J are TRBV6-5 and TRBJ1-2, with TRBD1 matching 8 bases. The V gene's germline CDR1 is MNHEY and CDR2 SVGAGI. The CDR3 has 14 amino acids. The V gene end was trimmed by 6 bases and the J gene end by 6 bases; junction bases not matched to a gene: 9. The CDR3 here is CASSPGQGGNGYTF. For the CDR3, the DNA is TGTGCCAGCAGCCCAGGACAGGGCGGTAATGGCTACACCTTC.

This clone was observed a single time. The chain couples TRBV5-1 to TRBJ2-1, with 8 bases identical to TRBD1. CDR1 is SGHRS, CDR2 YFSETQ, per germline. Trimming removed 4 bases from V and 0 bases from J; junction bases left unmatched: 6. The CDR3 contains 16 residues. The CDR3 spells CASSDRTGRSYNEQFF. For the CDR3, the DNA is TGCGCCAGCAGCGACCGGACAGGGCGCTCCTACAATGAGCAGTTCTTC.

The V and J genes are TRBV2 and TRBJ1-6; 8 bases match TRBD1. J was trimmed by 7 bases and V by 6 bases; bases with no gene match: 8. CDR1 is SNHLY and CDR2 is FYNNEI in the germline V gene. The CDR3 runs 15 residues. The CDR3 sequence is CASSRRTGRNSPLHF. DNA for the CDR3: TGTGCCAGCAGCCGGAGGACAGGGAGGAATTCACCCCTCCACTTT.

J is TRBJ2-7 and V is TRBV5-1; a possible D gene is TRBD1 (6 bases). The V gene lost 3 bases and the J gene lost 4 bases, with 11 bases spanning the gap. The germline CDR1 and CDR2 sequences are SGHRS and YFSETQ. The CDR3 spans 13 residues. CDR3 nucleotides: TGCGCCAGCAGCTACCAACAGGGATACGAGCAGTACTTC. Protein sequence: CASSYQQGYEQYF.

J is TRBJ1-5 and V is TRBV5-5; D possibly corresponds to TRBD1 (5 bases). In germline, CDR1 is SGHKS, CDR2 YYEKEE (reference sequence). Trimming cost V 1 base and J 4 bases, with 9 bases left between them. This CDR3 has 14 amino acids. In DNA form, the CDR3 reads TGTGCCAGCAGCTTGACAGGAGGGAATCAGCCCCAGCATTTT. Protein sequence: CASSLTGGNQPQHF. The full variable domain, rest sourced from reference TRBV5-5 and TRBJ1-5, is DAGVTQSPTHLIKTRGQQVTLRCSPISGHKSVSWYQQVLGQGPQFIFQYYEKEERGRGNFPDRFSARQFPNYSSELNVNALLLGDSALYLCASSLTGGNQPQHFGDGTRLSIL.

The chain is built from TRBV20-1 and TRBJ2-1, with unresolved D. CDR3 length equals 11 residues. Germline V CDR1 and CDR2: DFQATT, SNEGSKA (reference sequence). V shed 3 bases and J shed 8 bases, with 8 bases lying between them. The DNA of the CDR3 is TGCAGTGCTAGTGACGAGGATGAGCAGTTCTTC. Protein sequence: CSASDEDEQFF.

This chain links TRBV7-2 with TRBJ2-2; D gene uncertain. Trimming shortened V by 2 bases and J by 5 bases, and 6 bases separated the two germline ends. The CDR3 contains 13 residues. CDR1 and CDR2 (germline): SGHTA, FQGNSA. CDR3 amino acids: CASSLSLTGELFF. The CDR3 DNA sequence: TGTGCCAGCAGCTTATCTCTAACCGGGGAGCTGTTTTTT.

J is TRBJ1-2 and V is TRBV19, with 10 bases fitting TRBD1. From germline, CDR1 is LNHDA and CDR2 SQIVND (reference sequence). Trimming took 1 base from V and 3 from J; bases not matched to a gene: 2. This CDR3 is built from 15 residues. The CDR3: CASSIAGTGDYGYTF. The CDR3 bases are TGTGCCAGTAGTATAGCGGGGACAGGGGACTATGGCTACACCTTC.

The CDR3 DNA reads TGTGCCAGTAGAGGGGACAGCCTGGGGGGCGAGCAGTACTTC. This gives the protein CASRGDSLGGEQYF. The J gene is TRBJ2-7, the V gene TRBV19, with a weak D call TRBD1 (7 bases). From germline, CDR1 is LNHDA and CDR2 SQIVND (reference sequence). This CDR3 is 14 amino acids long. Trimming pared 6 bases from V and 6 bases from J, leaving 18 bases between. Full variable domain (missing parts from reference TRBV19 and TRBJ2-7): DGGITQSPKYLFRKEGQNVTLSCEQNLNHDAMYWYRQDPGQGLRLIYYSQIVNDFQKGDIAEGYSVSREKKESFPLTVTSAQKNPTAFYLCASRGDSLGGEQYFGPGTRLTVT.

The V and J genes are TRBV5-4 and TRBJ2-3; the match to TRBD1 covers 7 bases. V gave up 3 bases and J gave up 7 bases; unmatched junction bases: 8. The CDR3 covers 14 residues. CDR1 SGHNT and CDR2 YYREEE come from the germline V gene (reference sequence). This CDR3 is CASSSAGTANTQYF. CDR3 DNA sequence: TGTGCCAGCAGCTCGGCAGGGACAGCCAATACGCAGTATTTT.

This clone was found many times. The chain has TRBV10-1 and TRBJ2-7; 8 positions match TRBD1. This CDR3 comprises 14 residues. CDR1 is WNHNN and CDR2 is SYGVQD in the germline V gene (reference sequence). The V segment lost 3 bases and the J segment 4 bases; nucleotides outside the gene matches: 5. The CDR3 region has the DNA TGCGCCAGCAGTGAAAGACAGGGGATATACGAGCAGTACGTC. Its protein is CASSERQGIYEQYV.

This chain uses TRBV5-4 with TRBJ1-3; possible D gene TRBD1, 6 bases. Germline CDR1 reads SGHNT; CDR2 reads YYREEE (reference sequence). V was cut by 0 bases and J by 3 bases, with 10 bases left in between. CDR3 length: 15 residues. The CDR3 DNA reads as TGTGCCAGCAGCTTGGATCAGGGGCTTGGAAACACCATATATTTT. The encoded protein is CASSLDQGLGNTIYF.

The table lists this clone with a few counts. The rearrangement links TRBV5-1 to TRBJ1-6; tentative D call: TRBD1 (5 bases). CDR1 and CDR2 from the germline V gene are SGHRS and YFSETQ. The CDR3 is made up of 15 amino acids. Trimming cost V 1 base and J 6 bases, with 11 bases left between them. The CDR3 bases are TGCGCCAGCAGCTTGACAGGCCCTTCTAATTCACCCCTCCACTTT. Its protein is CASSLTGPSNSPLHF.

This sequence joins TRBV19 and TRBJ2-1, with a possible D match to TRBD2 (6 bases). The V end was cut by 4 bases, the J end by 0 bases, with 13 bases between. Germline V gives CDR1 LNHDA, CDR2 SQIVND (reference sequence). The CDR3 contains 16 residues. The CDR3 DNA reads TGTGCCAGTAGTAACCAGGGACTTAGCTCCTACAATGAGCAGTTCTTC. It codes for CASSNQGLSSYNEQFF.

Remarks on this clone: One junction end disagrees with the germline gene, perhaps due to a read error. The chain combines TRBV19 with TRBJ1-1; 7 nucleotides agree with TRBD1. Looked up from germline, CDR1 is LNHDA and CDR2 is SQIVND (reference sequence). The CDR3 contains 15 residues. CDR3 sequence (DNA): TGTGCCAGTAGCATAGCGACAGGGTGGAGCACTGAAGCTTTCTTT. This sequence encodes CASSIATGWSTEAFF.

The V and J genes are TRBV28 and TRBJ2-1; TRBD2 matches 10 bases. After removal of 2 bases from V and 14 bases from J, the junction contained 12 bases not matched to a gene. Germline CDR1 reads MDHEN; CDR2 reads SYDVKM. There are 15 residues in the CDR3. CDR3 in amino acids: CASSLTYGASGSKFF. For the CDR3, the DNA is TGTGCCAGCAGTTTAACGTATGGAGCTAGCGGGAGTAAGTTCTTC.

The chain has TRBV15 and TRBJ1-6; 7 positions match TRBD1. Germline V gene sequence: CDR1 LNHNV, CDR2 YYDKDF (reference sequence). The CDR3 contains 15 residues. The ends lost 0 bases at V and 7 bases at J; junction bases unmatched: 3. CDR3 loop: CATSRETGNNSPLHF. CDR3 DNA sequence: TGTGCCACCAGCAGAGAGACAGGGAACAATTCACCCCTCCACTTT.

The chain recombines TRBV28 with TRBJ2-7; 8 nucleotides match TRBD1. CDR1 is MDHEN and CDR2 is SYDVKM in the germline V gene. J gave up 2 bases and V 6 bases, and 6 bases lay outside the gene matches. This CDR3 has 14 residues. CDR3 region: CASRRTGNTYEQYF. CDR3 in DNA: TGTGCCAGCAGACGGACAGGGAATACCTACGAGCAGTACTTC.

V and J are TRBV15 and TRBJ2-5, with D hard to call. CDR1 is LNHNV and CDR2 is YYDKDF in the germline V gene (reference sequence). V dropped 3 bases and J dropped 5 bases, with 7 bases sitting between them. This CDR3 spans 12 amino acids. CDR3 sequence: CATSRGRETQYF. The CDR3 DNA reads TGTGCCACCAGCAGGGGCAGGGAGACCCAGTACTTC.

The chain uses TRBV23-1 and TRBJ1-3; TRBD1 matches at 7 bases. TRBV23-1 is sorted into the ORF group, with uncertain function. The CDR3 has 16 residues. After removal of 3 bases from V and 6 bases from J, the junction contained 11 bases not matched to a gene. The CDR3 DNA reads as TGCGCCAGCAGTCACTACCTCGACAGGGACGAAAACACCATATATTTT. Amino acid sequence: CASSHYLDRDENTIYF.

This chain joins TRBV6-5 and TRBJ1-1, with 7 bases that match TRBD1. Trimming took 6 bases from V and 5 from J; bases not matched to a gene: 9. Germline lookup yields CDR1 MNHEY and CDR2 SVGAGI. The CDR3 is 14 residues long. CDR3 nucleotide sequence: TGTGCCAGCAGCGAGACAGGGTTAAGTACTGAAGCTTTCTTT. This encodes CASSETGLSTEAFF.

This sequence joins TRBV7-6 and TRBJ1-3, with no clear D. Trimming pared 4 bases from V and 0 bases from J, leaving 13 bases between. The germline V gene encodes CDR1 SGHVS and CDR2 FNYEAQ. The CDR3 covers 16 residues. CDR3 sequence reads: CASSSPRSDSGNTIYF. The CDR3 region has the DNA TGTGCCAGCAGCTCCCCTCGTTCAGACTCTGGAAACACCATATATTTT. The entire variable domain, with the rest obtained from reference TRBV7-6 and TRBJ1-3, is as follows: GAGVSQSPRYKVTKRGQDVALRCDPISGHVSLYWYRQALGQGPEFLTYFNYEAQQDKSGLPNDRFSAERPEGSISTLTIQRTEQRDSAMYRCASSSPRSDSGNTIYFGEGSWLTVV.